This record concerns one TCR beta chain sequence. What it binds is unknown. The entry originates in a study of cytomegalovirus exposure and HLA in healthy donors. About the research overall: Genotyping of more than 300 donors showed that over 65% belonged to the Caucasian-associated ancestry cluster.

Whole-study results and caveats: For most TCR sequences rarity was the rule, although some public TCRs occurred in many donors. Some highly shared sequence variants likely arose as a pipeline artifact.

PCR primers comprised 60 Vbeta and 13 Jbeta primers. The method was immunoSEQ multiplex PCR; TCRdb's version includes in-frame clones alone and lacks a portion of them. The sample data list over 65,000 clones. The V gene's germline CDR1 is GTSNPN and CDR2 SVGIG (reference sequence). The CDR3 consists of 12 residues. The V and J ends lost 4 bases and 9 bases respectively, with 16 bases between them. The material sequenced was PBMCs. This TCR derives from a woman in her 30s in good health and CMV-seronegative. The chain couples TRBV30 to TRBJ2-7; maybe TRBD1 (5 bases). This CDR3 reads CAWMGTMGRQYF. The CDR3 DNA reads as TGTGCCTGGATGGGCACCATGGGGCGGCAGTACTTC.